This TCR beta chain was recorded in a study of vaccination and CD4 T cells after COVID-19. Sequencing of the DNA from cultured CD4+ T cells was carried out with the Oncomine TCR Beta short-read assay. TCRdb passed the PCR reads through MiXCR, listing each CDR3 protein once. The data contain under 15,000 distinct CDR3 sequences, around 42% of them singletons. Concerning this clonotype itself: Its specificity is unknown.

Treatment defined: roughly 11-day PBMC culture with coronavirus spike peptide pools or control peptides (ViraFEST assay). This receptor was obtained from a human donor who had recovered from COVID-19. Sequenced material: CD4+ T cells from blood, cultured in vitro, taken before SARS-CoV-2 vaccination.

CDR3 sequence reads: CSARVWGSSTDTQYF. In nucleotides, the CDR3 is TGCAGTGCTAGAGTTTGGGGGAGTAGCACAGATACGCAGTATTTT. This chain uses TRBV20-1 with TRBJ2-3; D is possibly TRBD1 or TRBD2 (5 bases each). The CDR3 extends over 15 amino acids. Trimming removed 1 base at V and 0 bases at J, with 11 bases between. Germline CDR1 is DFQATT and CDR2 is SNEGSKA (reference sequence).